This T cell receptor beta chain is from a study of cytomegalovirus exposure and HLA in healthy donors. This clone has only a few counts. The primer mix had 60 Vbeta and 13 Jbeta primers. Measured with immunoSEQ multiplex PCR; TCRdb has only the in-frame clones, and not every one. This sample has some 110,000 clones, with 9% to 10% found just once. CDR3 length: 15 amino acids. V lost 1 base to trimming and J lost 5 bases; unmatched junction nucleotides: 2. The V gene's germline CDR1 is MDHEN and CDR2 SYDVKM. The receptor was derived from a man in his thirties or forties in good health and CMV-seronegative. The chain uses TRBV28 and TRBJ1-1; 12 nucleotides line up with TRBD1. Source material: PBMCs. Written as DNA, the CDR3 is TGTGCCAGCAGTTTATTGGGACAGGGGGCAACTGAAGCTTTCTTT. Protein sequence: CASSLLGQGATEAFF.